Here is one T cell receptor beta chain with its context. This clone was detected once. Its antigen target is currently unknown. Base qualities are missing; no much larger clone stands one base away. The CDR3 holds 16 amino acids from the cysteine to the phenylalanine. Only the CDR3 DNA stays, 48 bases, in frame from base 1. Via the germline V gene, CDR1 is KGHSH and CDR2 LQKENI. V was cut back by 6 bases and J by 0 bases, leaving a gap of 14 bases between them. Whole blood was collected in K2EDTA tubes by collaborating institutions according to the institutions' own protocols. For TCRbeta analysis, collaborators shipped samples as frozen whole blood, isolated PBMCs, or DNA extracted from either of those sample types. These data belong to a study of blood T cell repertoires in COVID-19 (dated by TCRdb to about 2020). Notes on the research overall: Collaborator samples came from the United States, Italy and Spain and covered acute and convalescent phases of COVID-19. The prospective study material was composed of cDNA or gDNA derived from T cells, B-cell-depleted T cells, or PBMCs. Subjects who had been exposed to COVID-19, were actively infected with it, or had recovered from it provided the deeply sampled blood TCRbeta repertoires that made up the dataset. The repertoires were made available in a free public database intended to serve as a resource for research on the immune response to SARS-CoV-2. Samples came from the ongoing ImmuneRACE study (first 160 participants) plus 1,254 subjects from 6 global collaborators. Nearly every sample came with metadata listing a de-identified subject ID, COVID-19 status, age in years and sex. HLA class I and class II types, where available, came from metadata supplied by the sample provider rather than from assay-based typing. General study outcomes and caveats: How much clinical and demographic metadata was included differed by source and by participant, and the metadata was provided uncurated.

TCRbeta CDR3 regions were amplified from genomic DNA by means of the immunoSEQ Assay, a bias-controlled multiplex PCR. From the authors' description of their analysis: Nucleated cell counts per sample were estimated from amplification of reference gene primers within the assay. Sequence reads were collapsed and filtered to measure the absolute abundance of every unique TCRbeta CDR3 rearrangement. For each sample, productive Simpson clonality was calculated as the square root of Simpson's diversity index over productive rearrangements. The table comes from immuneACCESS by way of TCRdb, which keeps in-frame sequences with V and J called. Part of the clones is missing from these tables; in studies checked, under half for an unresolved V gene and the rest for unknown reasons. V, J and clone size are taken as reported in that table, and D and trimming were inferred from the DNA itself. Recorded for this sample are about 140,000 clones; roughly four fifths of them occurred a single time. Roughly 13% of the sample lies in the top ten.

The specimen was peripheral blood. The chain uses TRBV18 and TRBJ1-4, with TRBD1 as a weak D call on 5 bases. The TCR sequence derives from an elderly man with acute or convalescent COVID-19. The nucleotide sequence reads as follows: TGTGCCAGCTCGGCCAGGGCCCCCGCAACTAATGAAAAACTGTTTTTT. It codes for CASSARAPATNEKLFF.